Sequencing of this T cell receptor beta chain was carried out in a study of blood T cell repertoires in COVID-19. Study in general: Acute and convalescent COVID-19 samples came from the United States, Italy and Spain.

Clones were sequenced by immunoSEQ multiplex PCR, and TCRdb holds only the in-frame ones, with some missing. The sample has approximately 120,000 clones; around 81% are singletons. The V gene's germline CDR1 is LNHDA and CDR2 SQIVND (reference sequence). V gave up 7 bases and J gave up 4 bases, with 16 bases separating them. The CDR3 is 14 amino acids. This receptor was identified in a woman between 45 and 60 years old with acute or convalescent COVID-19. The sample comprised peripheral blood. The chain recombines TRBV19 with TRBJ1-2; tentative D call: TRBD1 (6 bases). In nucleotides, the CDR3 is TGTGCCAGTATTCCTGGGGGGGCCTTCTATGGCTACACCTTC. This codes for CASIPGGAFYGYTF.